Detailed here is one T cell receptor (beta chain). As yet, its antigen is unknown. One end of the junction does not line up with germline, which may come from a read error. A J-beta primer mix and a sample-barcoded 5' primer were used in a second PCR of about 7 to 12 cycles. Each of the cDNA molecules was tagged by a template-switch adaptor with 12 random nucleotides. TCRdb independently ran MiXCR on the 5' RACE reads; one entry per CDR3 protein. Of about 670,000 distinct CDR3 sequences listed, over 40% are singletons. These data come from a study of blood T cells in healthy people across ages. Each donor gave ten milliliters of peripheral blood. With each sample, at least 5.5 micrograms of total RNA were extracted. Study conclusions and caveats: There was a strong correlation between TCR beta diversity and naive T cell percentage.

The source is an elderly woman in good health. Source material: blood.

The CDR3 sequence: CAGRLDSTNSPLHF. For the CDR3, the DNA is TGTGCCGGCAGGTTGGACAGCACCAATTCACCCCTCCACTTT. V usage is TRBV5-4 and J usage is TRBJ1-6, with a possible D match to TRBD1 (6 bases). Germline lookup yields CDR1 SGHNT and CDR2 YYREEE (reference sequence). There are 14 residues in the CDR3.